What follows is one T cell receptor (beta chain) and its context. This sample was included in a study of CD8+CD57+ T cells in acquired aplastic anemia. TCR beta VDJ and CDR3 profiles were obtained from a genomic DNA template. TCRdb fed the reads into MiXCR, producing one record per CDR3 protein. The table includes approximately 120,000 distinct CDR3 sequences, approximately 41% detected once. The CDR3 has 16 residues. The ends lost 10 bases at V and 3 bases at J; junction bases unmatched: 15. CDR1 and CDR2 (germline): ENHRY, SYGVKD. The authors sequenced patients whose flow cytometry had shown CD8+CD57+ cell expansion. The patients, all of them, had severe acquired aplastic anemia. Sampling of blood occurred while the patients had still received no therapy.

What was sequenced was sorted CD4+, CD8+, or CD8+CD57+ T cells (not recorded which) from PBMCs. The gene calls are TRBV10-3 and TRBJ2-7; 10 bases fit TRBD2. This TCR was recovered from a human donor with aplastic anemia. CDR3 amino acids: CATDLSGGANIYEQYF. The CDR3 DNA follows: TGTGCCACGGACCTCAGCGGGGGGGCCAATATCTACGAGCAGTACTTC.